This TCR beta chain was recorded in a study of blood T cell repertoires in COVID-19. For the study at large: In each case, the material was cDNA or gDNA derived from T cells, B-cell-depleted T cells, or PBMCs.

Germline V gene data show CDR1 as MDHEN and CDR2 as SYDVKM. Trimming removed 5 bases at V and 2 bases at J, with 13 bases between. This CDR3 region has 15 residues. This clone was picked up a small number of times. How the authors handled the data: By means of reference gene primer amplification, nucleated cell counts were estimated. This table comes from immunoSEQ multiplex PCR, and its TCRdb copy is limited to in-frame clones, with some not included. V and J calls and clone size are given by that table; D and trimming were obtained from the DNA. Of over 100,000 clones listed, 70% to 90% are singletons.

The receptor's source is a man aged 40-55 years with acute or convalescent COVID-19. The chain carries TRBV28 and TRBJ1-5, with D possibly TRBD1 on 5 matching bases. The sequenced sample was peripheral blood. For the CDR3, the DNA is TGTGCCAGCAGTGGGGAGGGGAAAGGCAATCAGCCCCAGCATTTT. It translates to CASSGEGKGNQPQHF.